These T cell receptor beta chains were read from a single sample in a study of cytomegalovirus exposure and HLA in healthy donors. Generated by immunoSEQ multiplex PCR, the TCRdb table keeps only in-frame clones and is missing some. Of 180,000 or so clones in the sample, over 75% were seen once. The sample comprised PBMCs. These receptors were taken from a boy aged 2 to 9 in good health and CMV-seronegative. Both conserved end residues are part of each CDR3. The D gene is left open where the match is weak. Clone size is given for some rows only: seen once, a few or many times, or a class if the clone is expanded.

d_gene | j_gene | abundance | v_gene | CDR3nt | CDR3aa
TRBD2 | TRBJ2-3 | . | TRBV4-2 | TGTGCCAGCAGCTTCGGGACTAGCGGGGGGGCCAGCGCAGATACGCAGTATTTT | CASSFGTSGGASADTQYF
. | TRBJ1-6 | once | TRBV5-4 | TGTGCCAGCAGCAATTACAGGGATTCACCCCTCCACTTT | CASSNYRDSPLHF
. | TRBJ2-1 | . | TRBV2 | TGTGCCAGCAGTGGCCGACAAGTTCGTGATGAGCAGTTCTTC | CASSGRQVRDEQFF
. | TRBJ2-1 | . | TRBV6-4 | TGTGCCAGCAGTGACGGGGGCGATACCTACAATGAGCAGTTCTTC | CASSDGGDTYNEQFF
. | TRBJ2-4 | . | TRBV5-4 | TGTGCCAGCAGTCACGACAGGAGACGAAACATTCAGTACTTC | CASSHDRRRNIQYF
. | TRBJ2-7 | . | TRBV7-9 | TGCGCCAGCACCCGTGGAGCGGTGCAGTACTTC | CASTRGAVQYF
TRBD2 | TRBJ2-1 | . | TRBV7-9 | TGTGCCAGCAGCTCTAGGTTGGAAGCGGGGGGGATTTACAATGAGCAGTTCTTC | CASSSRLEAGGIYNEQFF
. | TRBJ1-1 | . | TRBV19 | TGTGCCAGTAGCCGTAACAGGGTGAACACTGAAGCTTTCTTT | CASSRNRVNTEAFF
. | TRBJ1-2 | . | TRBV6-5 | TGTGCCAGCAGTTATCTAGAGGGCGGATTTTATGGCTACACCTTC | CASSYLEGGFYGYTF
TRBD2 | TRBJ2-5 | few | TRBV18 | TGTGCCAGCTCACCCCGGGAGGATCAAGAGACCCAGTACTTC | CASSPREDQETQYF
TRBD1 | TRBJ1-6 | . | TRBV19 | TGTGCCAGTAGCCCTCGGGACAGCCAAATTAGCTCCTATAATTCACCCCTCCACTTT | CASSPRDSQISSYNSPLHF